Listed below are T cell receptor beta chains from one sample, sequenced in a study of CXCR3-negative and CXCR3-positive naive CD8 T cells. One entry per CDR3 protein, without DNA, is what TCRdb gives after re-calling the 5' RACE reads. The sample totals around 60,000 distinct CDR3 sequences; its top ten clones hold about 0.42%. The sample comprised naive CXCR3- CD8+ T cells from blood. All receptors come from a human donor in good health. Some clones in this sample may be carry-over from other donors' samples. Each CDR3 is given with its conserved first and last residue.

>TRBJ2-1|TRBV7-6
CASSLARGDDNEQFF
>TRBJ1-3|TRBV10-3
CAISESTGSGNTIYF
>TRBJ1-1|TRBV7-9
CASSAGGGDTEAFF
>TRBJ2-5|TRBV4-1
CASSQDRQTQYF
>TRBJ2-7|TRBV27
CASSRGGRGYEQYF
>TRBJ1-2|TRBV12-3/TRBV12-4
CASSWDQPYGYTF
>TRBJ2-1|TRBV3-1
CASSPRDRVLYEQFF
>TRBJ1-2|TRBV29-1
CSVEDRHSTNYGYTF
>TRBJ1-1|TRBV19
CASSPLRAEAFF
>TRBJ2-5|TRBV27
CASSLGDTGETQYF
>TRBJ2-7|TRBV5-6
CASSLGQIPYEQYF
>TRBJ2-1|TRBV23-1
CASSQSQGSPYNEQFF
>TRBJ2-2|TRBV4-3
CASSQVGVAGELFF
>TRBJ2-7|TRBV21-1
CASSKGGGDVTYEQYF
>TRBJ2-1|TRBV11-1
CASSLGNSGVYNEQFF
>TRBJ1-2|TRBV7-9
CASSSLHQTGGVFDYGYTF